Listed below are T cell receptor beta chains from one sample, sequenced in a study of cytomegalovirus exposure and HLA in healthy donors. Clones were sequenced by immunoSEQ multiplex PCR, and TCRdb holds only the in-frame ones, with some missing. The top ten clones hold roughly an eighth of a sample with about 76,000 clones, under 80% of them seen once. Sequencing was performed on PBMCs. All receptors come from a male donor in good health and CMV-seropositive. CDR3s include the opening cysteine and the closing phenylalanine or tryptophan. The D gene is left open where the match is weak. The size field is filled for only some rows; it gives once, few, many or a size class.

j_gene,d_gene,v_gene,abundance,CDR3aa,CDR3nt
TRBJ2-3,-,TRBV27,once,CASTRGGTQYF,TGTGCCAGCACCCGAGGAGGTACGCAGTATTTT
TRBJ2-3,-,TRBV10-3,few,CAISESGRGDTQYF,TGTGCCATCAGTGAGTCGGGCAGGGGAGATACGCAGTATTTT
TRBJ2-7,TRBD2,TRBV5-1,-,CASSRSSGSNEQYF,TGCGCCAGCAGCCGATCTAGCGGGAGTAACGAGCAGTACTTC
TRBJ1-2,TRBD1,TRBV30,-,CAWSLGQGLYGYTF,TGTGCCTGGAGTCTTGGACAGGGCCTTTATGGCTACACCTTC
TRBJ2-1,-,TRBV7-9,-,CASSLDVELEQFF,TGTGCCAGCAGCTTAGATGTCGAGCTTGAGCAGTTCTTC
TRBJ2-1,-,TRBV29-1,-,CSVVGRGEEQFF,TGCAGCGTGGTCGGCCGGGGAGAGGAGCAGTTCTTC
TRBJ2-1,TRBD2,TRBV19,-,CASSSTSGRAVNEQFF,TGTGCCAGTAGTTCGACTAGCGGGAGAGCGGTCAATGAGCAGTTCTTC
TRBJ1-1,-,TRBV6-5,-,CASSYSSSTNTEAFF,TGTGCCAGCAGTTACTCGAGTAGTACGAACACTGAAGCTTTCTTT
TRBJ1-4,TRBD1,TRBV7-2,-,CASSYTGGLEKLFF,TGTGCCAGCAGCTATACAGGGGGCTTAGAAAAACTGTTTTTT
TRBJ2-4,-,TRBV4-1,-,CASSQEASVVSKNIQYF,TGCGCCAGCAGCCAAGAGGCAAGCGTGGTATCCAAAAACATTCAGTACTTC
TRBJ1-5,-,TRBV19,-,CASLGGGTYSNQPQHF,TGTGCCAGCCTTGGGGGGGGGACATATAGCAATCAGCCCCAGCATTTT
TRBJ2-6,-,TRBV6-6,-,CASSTGKSGANVLTF,TGTGCCAGCAGTACAGGGAAATCTGGGGCCAACGTCCTGACTTTC
TRBJ2-7,-,TRBV7-9,-,CASSQKGEQYF,TGTGCCAGCAGTCAAAAGGGGGAGCAGTACTTC
TRBJ2-3,-,TRBV28,-,CASSSPAGDTQYF,TGTGCCAGCAGTTCTCCAGCGGGAGATACGCAGTATTTT
TRBJ1-2,TRBD1,TRBV27,-,CASGTGYGYTF,TGTGCCAGCGGGACAGGCTATGGCTACACCTTC